These T cell receptor beta chains were read from a single sample in a study of metastatic and nonmetastatic thyroid tumors. TCRdb re-clonotyped the PCR reads through MiXCR. The sample contains more than 85,000 clones, approximately 9% of which appear only once. Sequences were obtained from blood. All receptors come from a female donor with papillary thyroid cancer or a benign thyroid nodule (not recorded which). Some clones in this sample may be carry-over from other donors' samples. The CDR3 runs from the conserved cysteine through the conserved F or W. A D gene is named only where the DNA matches it firmly. Clone size is shown for a subset of rows, as once, few, many or a class of expanded clone.

cdr3_length	clone_size	v_call	j_call	d_call	cdr3_aa	cdr3_nt
14	many	TRBV10-2	TRBJ2-7	TRBD1	CASRLPGQGHEQYF	TGCGCCAGCAGATTACCGGGACAGGGTCACGAGCAGTACTTC
12	few	TRBV7-9	TRBJ1-6	-	CASSFPDSPLHF	TGTGCCAGCAGCTTTCCTGACTCACCCCTCCACTTT
15	many	TRBV9	TRBJ2-7	TRBD1	CASSVTTGTEGEQYF	TGTGCCAGCAGCGTTACGACGGGGACAGAGGGCGAGCAGTACTTC
14	many	TRBV2	TRBJ1-1	-	CASSDDKGPTEAFF	TGTGCCAGCAGTGATGATAAAGGTCCCACTGAAGCTTTCTTT
13	many	TRBV7-6	TRBJ1-4	-	CASSSATNEKLFF	TGTGCCAGCAGCAGTGCAACTAATGAAAAACTGTTTTTT
14	many	TRBV6-2/TRBV6-3	TRBJ1-4	-	CASSHRGGEEKLFF	TGTGCCAGCAGTCATCGGGGGGGAGAGGAAAAACTGTTTTTT
18	many	TRBV19	TRBJ2-3	-	CASSIGVYLVASTDTQYF	TGTGCCAGTAGTATTGGCGTTTACCTAGTGGCTAGCACAGATACGCAGTATTTT
14	many	TRBV4-2	TRBJ2-7	-	CASSQGRQVNEQYF	TGTGCCAGCAGCCAAGGTAGACAGGTCAACGAGCAGTACTTC
16	few	TRBV6-2/TRBV6-3	TRBJ2-5	TRBD2	CASSRGLAGTQETQYF	TGTGCCAGCAGCCGCGGACTAGCGGGGACACAAGAGACCCAGTACTTC
11	-	TRBV20-1	TRBJ2-2	-	CSAEFFGELFF	TGCAGTGCTGAATTTTTCGGGGAGCTGTTTTTT
13	many	TRBV3-1	TRBJ2-3	-	CASTRVGAFTQYF	TGTGCCAGCACCCGCGTGGGGGCTTTCACGCAGTATTTT
15	many	TRBV10-3	TRBJ2-3	TRBD2	CAISDSSGGTDTQYF	TGTGCCATCAGTGATTCTAGCGGGGGGACAGATACGCAGTATTTT
14	many	TRBV10-1	TRBJ2-2	TRBD1	CASSERQGAGELFF	TGCGCCAGCAGTGAGCGACAGGGGGCCGGGGAGCTGTTTTTT
15	-	TRBV6-1	TRBJ2-3	TRBD2	CASRGLAGRTDTQYF	TGTGCCAGCAGGGGACTAGCGGGGCGGACAGATACGCAGTATTTT
14	many	TRBV15	TRBJ2-3	-	CATSGPDSPDTQYF	TGTGCCACCAGCGGTCCTGACTCTCCAGATACGCAGTATTTT
14	many	TRBV5-1	TRBJ2-3	-	CASDEGGGTDTQYF	TGCGCCAGCGACGAGGGGGGGGGAACAGATACGCAGTATTTT
16	many	TRBV4-1	TRBJ1-1	-	CASSQDNWEENTEAFF	TGCGCCAGCAGCCAAGATAATTGGGAGGAGAACACTGAAGCTTTCTTT
16	many	TRBV7-3	TRBJ2-5	TRBD2	CASSLAGTSVQETQYF	TGTGCCAGCAGCTTAGCCGGGACTAGCGTTCAAGAGACCCAGTACTTC
11	many	TRBV28	TRBJ2-5	-	CASSPQETQYF	TGTGCCAGCTCACCACAAGAGACCCAGTACTTC
12	few	TRBV2	TRBJ2-3	-	CASSQTGDTQYF	TGTGCCAGCTCCCAGACGGGGGATACGCAGTATTTT
18	many	TRBV5-1	TRBJ2-3	TRBD2	CASSSTKTSGGATDTQYF	TGCGCCAGCAGCTCCACCAAGACTAGCGGGGGGGCAACAGATACGCAGTATTTT
16	many	TRBV5-6	TRBJ2-1	-	CASSLWIGGDYNEQFF	TGTGCCAGCAGCTTGTGGATCGGCGGCGACTACAATGAGCAGTTCTTC
14	many	TRBV27	TRBJ2-7	-	CASSLPGRSMEQYF	TGTGCCAGCAGTCTCCCGGGACGGTCTATGGAGCAGTACTTC
17	few	TRBV6-2/TRBV6-3	TRBJ2-7	TRBD2	CASSYDASGVPLYEQYF	TGTGCCAGCAGTTACGACGCTAGCGGGGTTCCCCTCTACGAGCAGTACTTC
14	-	TRBV11-2	TRBJ2-3	-	CASSLERAQDTQYF	TGTGCCAGCAGCTTAGAGAGGGCCCAAGATACGCAGTATTTT
15	many	TRBV6-4	TRBJ2-2	-	CASSEEGANTGELFF	TGTGCCAGCAGTGAGGAGGGGGCAAACACCGGGGAGCTGTTTTTT
16	many	TRBV6-4	TRBJ2-2	TRBD2	CASSELTSRDTGELFF	TGTGCCAGCAGTGAGCTGACTAGCAGAGACACCGGGGAGCTGTTTTTT
17	many	TRBV12-3/TRBV12-4	TRBJ1-1	TRBD1	CASTPLTDRGGKTEAFF	TGTGCCAGCACCCCCCTTACGGACAGGGGAGGCAAGACTGAAGCTTTCTTT
16	-	TRBV30	TRBJ2-7	TRBD2	CAWSVISGSSSYEQYF	TGTGCCTGGAGTGTAATTAGCGGGTCTTCCTCCTACGAGCAGTACTTC
15	many	TRBV5-6	TRBJ2-7	TRBD1	CASSLEGGHPYEQYF	TGTGCCAGCAGCTTGGAAGGGGGCCACCCCTACGAGCAGTACTTC
16	many	TRBV5-1	TRBJ2-3	TRBD1	CASSSTGGASTDTQYF	TGCGCCAGCAGCTCGACAGGGGGCGCGAGCACAGATACGCAGTATTTT
16	-	TRBV7-8	TRBJ1-5	-	CASSLRDTLGNQPQHF	TGTGCCAGCAGCTTAAGAGACACCTTGGGGAATCAGCCCCAGCATTTT
16	many	TRBV4-2	TRBJ2-7	TRBD2	CASSQDEASGGYEQYF	TGTGCCAGCAGCCAAGATGAGGCTAGCGGGGGGTACGAGCAGTACTTC
18	few	TRBV12-5	TRBJ2-7	TRBD1	CASGLVRDRDLRSYEQYF	TGTGCTAGTGGTTTGGTACGGGACAGGGATCTACGCTCCTACGAGCAGTACTTC
15	many	TRBV19	TRBJ2-3	TRBD2	CASSRSGGKTDTQYF	TGTGCCAGTAGTAGAAGCGGGGGGAAAACAGATACGCAGTATTTT
15	many	TRBV18	TRBJ2-7	TRBD2	CASSPRLAGDYEQYF	TGTGCCAGCTCACCTCGACTAGCGGGGGATTACGAGCAGTACTTC
18	few	TRBV18	TRBJ1-3	-	CASSPREAGLSSGNTIYF	TGTGCCAGCTCCCCAAGGGAGGCAGGCCTCAGCTCTGGAAACACCATATATTTT
14	many	TRBV9	TRBJ1-3	-	CASSTLNSGNTIYF	TGTGCCAGCAGCACACTCAACAGCGGAAACACCATATATTTT
16	many	TRBV4-1	TRBJ1-1	-	CASSQDWASLNTEAFF	TGCGCCAGCAGCCAAGATTGGGCCAGCCTTAACACTGAAGCTTTCTTT
15	many	TRBV19	TRBJ2-5	-	CASSIAGGNQETQYF	TGTGCCAGTAGTATAGCTGGGGGGAACCAAGAGACCCAGTACTTC